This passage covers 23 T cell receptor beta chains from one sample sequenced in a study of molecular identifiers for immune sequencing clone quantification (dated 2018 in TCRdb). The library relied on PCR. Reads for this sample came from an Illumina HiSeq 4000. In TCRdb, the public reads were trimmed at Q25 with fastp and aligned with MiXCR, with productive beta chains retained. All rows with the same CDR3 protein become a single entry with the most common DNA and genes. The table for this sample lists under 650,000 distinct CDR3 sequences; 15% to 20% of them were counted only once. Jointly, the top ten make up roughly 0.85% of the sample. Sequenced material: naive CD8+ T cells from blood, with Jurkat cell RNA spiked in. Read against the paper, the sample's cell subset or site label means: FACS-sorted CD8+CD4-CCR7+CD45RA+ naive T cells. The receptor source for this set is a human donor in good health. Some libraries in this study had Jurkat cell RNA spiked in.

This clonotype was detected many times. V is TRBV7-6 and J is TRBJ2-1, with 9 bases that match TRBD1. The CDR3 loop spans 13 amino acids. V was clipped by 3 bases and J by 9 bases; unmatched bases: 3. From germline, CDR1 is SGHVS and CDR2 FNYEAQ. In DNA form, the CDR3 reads TGTGCCAGCAGCTTGGGACAGGGAAGTGAGCAGTTCTTC. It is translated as CASSLGQGSEQFF.

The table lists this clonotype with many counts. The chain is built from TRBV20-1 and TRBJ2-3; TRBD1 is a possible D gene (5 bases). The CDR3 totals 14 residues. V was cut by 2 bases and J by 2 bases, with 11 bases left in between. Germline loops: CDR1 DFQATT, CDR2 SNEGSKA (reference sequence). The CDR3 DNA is TGCAGTGCTAGAATAGGGGTATACACAGATACGCAGTATTTT. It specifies CSARIGVYTDTQYF.

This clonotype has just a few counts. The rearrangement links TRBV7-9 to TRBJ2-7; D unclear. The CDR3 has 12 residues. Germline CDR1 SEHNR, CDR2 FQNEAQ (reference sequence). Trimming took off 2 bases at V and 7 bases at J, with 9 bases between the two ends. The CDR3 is CASSLTNSEQYF. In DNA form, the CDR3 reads TGTGCCAGCAGCTTAACGAACTCGGAGCAGTACTTC. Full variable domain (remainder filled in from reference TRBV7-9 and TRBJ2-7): DTGVSQNPRHKITKRGQNVTFRCDPISEHNRLYWYRQTLGQGPEFLTYFQNEAQLEKSRLLSDRFSAERPKGSFSTLEIQRTEQGDSAMYLCASSLTNSEQYFGPGTRLTVT.

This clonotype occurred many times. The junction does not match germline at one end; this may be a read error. In DNA, the CDR3 is TGTGCCAGCAGCCTAGAATGGGGCAATGAGCAGTTCTTC. This encodes CASSLEWGNEQFF. V is TRBV11-2 and J is TRBJ2-1; D remains unclear. Germline CDR1 SGHAT, CDR2 FQNNGV. The CDR3 length is 13 residues.

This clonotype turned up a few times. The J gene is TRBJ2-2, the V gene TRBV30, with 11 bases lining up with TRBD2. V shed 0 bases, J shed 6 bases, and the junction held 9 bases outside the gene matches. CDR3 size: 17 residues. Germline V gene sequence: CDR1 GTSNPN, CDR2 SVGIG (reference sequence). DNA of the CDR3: TGTGCCTGGAGTGTCTTCCTTAGCGGGAGGGCCCCCGGGGAGCTGTTTTTT. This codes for CAWSVFLSGRAPGELFF.

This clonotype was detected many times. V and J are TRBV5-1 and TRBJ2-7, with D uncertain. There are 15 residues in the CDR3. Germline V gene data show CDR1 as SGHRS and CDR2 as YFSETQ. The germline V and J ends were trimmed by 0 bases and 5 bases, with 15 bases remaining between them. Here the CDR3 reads CASSLGGLDLDEQYF. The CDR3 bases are TGCGCCAGCAGCTTGGGAGGTCTAGATTTGGACGAGCAGTACTTC.

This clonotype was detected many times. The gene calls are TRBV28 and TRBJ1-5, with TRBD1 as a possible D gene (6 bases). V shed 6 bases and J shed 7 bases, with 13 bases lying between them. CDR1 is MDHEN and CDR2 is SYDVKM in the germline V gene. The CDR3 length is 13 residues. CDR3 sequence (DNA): TGTGCCAGCAGCTTCAGGGGAGGCCAGCCCCAGCATTTT. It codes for CASSFRGGQPQHF.

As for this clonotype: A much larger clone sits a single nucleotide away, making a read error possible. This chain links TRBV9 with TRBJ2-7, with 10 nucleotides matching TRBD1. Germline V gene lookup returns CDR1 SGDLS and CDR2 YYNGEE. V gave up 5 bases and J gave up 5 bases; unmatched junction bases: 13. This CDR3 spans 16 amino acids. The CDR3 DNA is TGTGCCAGCAGTCGGGTGAGGGGACAGGGGTTCCACGAGCAGTACTTC. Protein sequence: CASSRVRGQGFHEQYF. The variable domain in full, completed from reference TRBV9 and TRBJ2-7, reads DSGVTQTPKHLITATGQRVTLRCSPRSGDLSVYWYQQSLDQGLQFLIQYYNGEERAKGNILERFSAQQFPDLHSELNLSSLELGDSALYFCASSRVRGQGFHEQYFGPGTRLTVT.

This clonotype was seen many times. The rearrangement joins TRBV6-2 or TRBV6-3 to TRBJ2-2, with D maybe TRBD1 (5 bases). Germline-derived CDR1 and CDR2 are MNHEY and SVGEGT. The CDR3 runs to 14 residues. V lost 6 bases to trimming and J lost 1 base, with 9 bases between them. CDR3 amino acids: CASRIDRNTGELFF. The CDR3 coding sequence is TGTGCCAGCAGAATCGACAGGAACACCGGGGAGCTGTTTTTT.

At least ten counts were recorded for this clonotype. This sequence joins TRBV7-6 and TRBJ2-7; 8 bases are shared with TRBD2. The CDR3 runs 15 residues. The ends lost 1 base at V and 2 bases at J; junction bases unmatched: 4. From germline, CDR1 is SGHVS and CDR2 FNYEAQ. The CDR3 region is CASSLGVAGTYEQYF. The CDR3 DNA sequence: TGTGCCAGCAGCTTAGGGGTAGCGGGAACCTACGAGCAGTACTTC.

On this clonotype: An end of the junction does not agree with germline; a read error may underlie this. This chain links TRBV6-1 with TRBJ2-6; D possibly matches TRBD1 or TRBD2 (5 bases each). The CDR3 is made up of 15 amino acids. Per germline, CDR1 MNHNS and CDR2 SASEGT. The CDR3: CASMTVDSGVNVLTF. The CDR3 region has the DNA TGTGCCAGCATGACAGTGGACTCTGGGGTCAACGTCCTGACTTTC.

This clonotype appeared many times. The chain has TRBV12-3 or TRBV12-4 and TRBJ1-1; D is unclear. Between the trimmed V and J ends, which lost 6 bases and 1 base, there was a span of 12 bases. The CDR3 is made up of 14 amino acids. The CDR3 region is CASRPASGNTEAFF. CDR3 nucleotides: TGTGCCAGCAGGCCCGCTTCAGGGAACACTGAAGCTTTCTTT.

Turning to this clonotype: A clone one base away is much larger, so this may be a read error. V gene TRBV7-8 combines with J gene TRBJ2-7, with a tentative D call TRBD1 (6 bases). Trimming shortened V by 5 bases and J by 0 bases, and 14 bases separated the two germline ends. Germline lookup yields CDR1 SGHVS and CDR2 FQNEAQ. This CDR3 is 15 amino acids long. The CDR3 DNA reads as TGTGCCAGCAGCCACGGACAGATAAGCTCCTACGAGCAGTACTTC. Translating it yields CASSHGQISSYEQYF.

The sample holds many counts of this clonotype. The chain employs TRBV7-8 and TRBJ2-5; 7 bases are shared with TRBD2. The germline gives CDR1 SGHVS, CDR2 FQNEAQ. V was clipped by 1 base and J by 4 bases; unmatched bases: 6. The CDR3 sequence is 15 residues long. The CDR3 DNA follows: TGTGCCAGCAGCTTAGGATGGGCTAGCGGAGAGACCCAGTACTTC. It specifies CASSLGWASGETQYF.

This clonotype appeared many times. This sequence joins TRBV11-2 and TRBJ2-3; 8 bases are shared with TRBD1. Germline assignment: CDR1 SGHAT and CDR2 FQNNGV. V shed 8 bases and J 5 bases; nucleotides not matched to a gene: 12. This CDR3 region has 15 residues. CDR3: CASQRTGLPGDTQYF. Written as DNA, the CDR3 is TGTGCCAGCCAAAGGACAGGGCTCCCCGGAGATACGCAGTATTTT.

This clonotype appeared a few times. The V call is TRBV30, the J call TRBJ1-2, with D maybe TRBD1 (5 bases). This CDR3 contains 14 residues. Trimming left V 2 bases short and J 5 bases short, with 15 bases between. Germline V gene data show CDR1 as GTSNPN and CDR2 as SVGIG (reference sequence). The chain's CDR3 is CAWSSPGTGYGYTF. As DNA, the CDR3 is TGTGCCTGGAGTTCCCCGGGGACTGGGTATGGCTACACCTTC.

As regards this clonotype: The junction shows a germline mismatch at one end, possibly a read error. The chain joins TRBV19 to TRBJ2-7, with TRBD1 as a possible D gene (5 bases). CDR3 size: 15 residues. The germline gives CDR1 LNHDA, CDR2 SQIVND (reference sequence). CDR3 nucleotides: TGTGCCAGTAGTATAGATCTAGGGCAGGGCTACGAGCAGTGCTTC. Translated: CASSIDLGQGYEQCF.

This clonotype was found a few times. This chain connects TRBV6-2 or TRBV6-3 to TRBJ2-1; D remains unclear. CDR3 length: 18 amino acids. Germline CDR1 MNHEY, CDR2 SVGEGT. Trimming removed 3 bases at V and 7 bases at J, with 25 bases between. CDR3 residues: CASSYIGVRQVLENEQFF. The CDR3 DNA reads TGTGCCAGCAGTTATATAGGAGTGCGGCAGGTATTGGAAAATGAGCAGTTCTTC.

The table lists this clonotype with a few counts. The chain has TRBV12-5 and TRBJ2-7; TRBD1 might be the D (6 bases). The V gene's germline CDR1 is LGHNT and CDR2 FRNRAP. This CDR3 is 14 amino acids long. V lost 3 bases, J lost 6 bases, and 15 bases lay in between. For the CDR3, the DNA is TGTGCTAGTGGTTTCAGCCAGGGGCTGTTCGAGCAGTACTTC. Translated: CASGFSQGLFEQYF.

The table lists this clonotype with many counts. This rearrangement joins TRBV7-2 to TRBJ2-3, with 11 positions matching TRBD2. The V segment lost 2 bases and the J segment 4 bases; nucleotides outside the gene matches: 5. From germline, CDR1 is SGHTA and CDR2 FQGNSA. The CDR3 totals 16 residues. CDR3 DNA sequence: TGTGCCAGCAGCTTAATACTAGCGGGAGTCTCAGATACGCAGTATTTT. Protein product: CASSLILAGVSDTQYF.

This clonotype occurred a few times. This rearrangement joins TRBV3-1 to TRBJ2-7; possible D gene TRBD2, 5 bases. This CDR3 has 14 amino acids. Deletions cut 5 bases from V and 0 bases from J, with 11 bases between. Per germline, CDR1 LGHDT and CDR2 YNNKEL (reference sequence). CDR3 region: CASSALTSSYEQYF. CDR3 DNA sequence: TGTGCCAGCAGCGCCCTCACTAGCTCCTACGAGCAGTACTTC.

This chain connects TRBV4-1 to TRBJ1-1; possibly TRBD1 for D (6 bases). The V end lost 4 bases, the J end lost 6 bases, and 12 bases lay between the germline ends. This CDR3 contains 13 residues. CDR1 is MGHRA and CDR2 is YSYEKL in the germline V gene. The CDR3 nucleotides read TGCGCCAGCAGCCCCGAGGGGGTGCCTGAAGCTTTCTTT. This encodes CASSPEGVPEAFF.

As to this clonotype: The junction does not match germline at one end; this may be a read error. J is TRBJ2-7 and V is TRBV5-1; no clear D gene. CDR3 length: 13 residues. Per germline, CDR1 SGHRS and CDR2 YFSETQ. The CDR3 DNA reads TGCGCCAGCAGCCTAAACGACGGGTACGGGCAGTACTTC. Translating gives CASSLNDGYGQYF.